This T cell receptor (beta chain) was found in a study of PD-1 blockade in classical Hodgkin lymphoma. The study, taken as a whole, reports: Complete responders showed a baseline diversity that resembled the diversity of newly diagnosed patients. The origin of the repertoire differences remains undefined, with disease activity or prior therapy as possible causes.

Relapse was seen in all patients after autologous stem cell transplantation, and brentuximab vedotin exposure was variable. A word on this clone: The antigen is unknown.

Generated by immunoSEQ multiplex PCR, the TCRdb table keeps only in-frame clones and is missing some. The sample lists about 110,000 clones, 70% to 90% occurring once. Sequenced material: peripheral blood mononuclear cells (PBMCs), taken before the second cycle of nivolumab. This sequence originates from a human donor with classical Hodgkin lymphoma.

The CDR3 is CASSPGTPNPTDTQYF. CDR3 bases: TGTGCCAGCTCACCTGGGACTCCAAACCCCACAGATACGCAGTATTTT. This chain joins TRBV18 and TRBJ2-3, with D perhaps matching TRBD2 (6 bases). Germline-derived CDR1 and CDR2 are KGHSH and LQKENI. Trimming left V 3 bases short and J 2 bases short, with 15 bases between. The CDR3 totals 16 residues.